This T cell receptor beta chain stems from a study of blood T cells in healthy people across ages. Using a J-beta primer mix together with a sample-barcoded 5' primer, a second PCR was run for roughly 7 to 12 cycles. Each CDR3 protein is one row after TCRdb ran MiXCR on the 5' RACE reads. The profile shows about 1 million distinct CDR3 sequences, roughly a quarter of them singletons. CDR1 is SEHNR and CDR2 is FQNEAQ in the germline V gene (reference sequence). With 6 bases removed from V and 0 bases from J, the gap between germline ends came to 17 bases. The CDR3 loop spans 16 amino acids. This clonotype was detected a few times. These same data were also listed under a study on T cells of mothers and their children. That paper notes: Six children, together with their three healthy Caucasian mothers, made up the donors.

Material for sequencing was blood. The V gene is TRBV7-9, the J gene TRBJ1-1; possibly TRBD1 for D (5 bases). The TCR comes from a girl aged 2 to 10 in good health. The CDR3: CASSHDSQDMNTEAFF. The CDR3 DNA is TGTGCCAGCAGTCACGACAGCCAAGACATGAACACTGAAGCTTTCTTT.